This record looks at one T cell receptor beta chain sequence and its context. What it recognizes is unknown. When replicate PCRs were run on sorted subsets, they used 200 ng DNA, about 30,000 T cell genomes. TCRdb's copy holds only in-frame clones and misses some; the assay was immunoSEQ multiplex PCR. The table includes 300,000 to 400,000 clones, 80% to 90% detected once. The CDR3 spans 11 residues. The V and J ends lost 10 bases and 0 bases respectively, with 8 bases between them. Germline V gives CDR1 SGHNT, CDR2 YYREEE (reference sequence). This sample stems from a study of shared clonotypes between healthy human individuals. Regarding the study as a whole: Naive subsets usually exceeded memory subsets in estimated richness. Lower generation probabilities were found for non-shared clonotypes than for those shared by all four donors.

CD45RO+ cells went into CD8 memory alongside CCR7-negative CD45RA+ TemRA cells. Sequenced sample: memory CD8+ T cells sorted from blood. Subset in this sample: CD45RO+ cells pooled with CCR7-negative TemRA cells. This TCR was recovered from a man younger than 35 in good health. The chain recombines TRBV5-4 with TRBJ2-7; possible D gene TRBD2, 5 bases. CDR3 amino acids: CAVGSSYEQYF. Written as DNA, the CDR3 is TGTGCCGTTGGGAGCTCCTACGAGCAGTACTTC.